The 9 T cell receptor beta chains below were found in one sample sequenced in a study of cytomegalovirus exposure and HLA in healthy donors (dated by TCRdb to the late 2010s). The library was generated by the immunoSEQ multiplex PCR assay. For the multiplex PCR, a mixture combining 60 forward primers for TCR Vbeta segments and 13 reverse primers for TCR Jbeta segments was used. Not all clones reach the TCRdb copy of this immuneACCESS table, which keeps in-frame sequences only. Checked studies attribute under half of the gap to unresolved V genes and leave the rest unexplained. The sample yields 160,000 or so clones; roughly 85% were counted once. Under 0.75% of the sample is held by the ten biggest clonotypes. The sample consisted of PBMCs. These receptors were taken from a woman between 40 and 55 years old in good health and CMV-seronegative.

The chain uses TRBV23-1 and TRBJ2-7; D is unresolved. TRBV23-1 is placed among ORFs of uncertain function. V shed 2 bases and J shed 4 bases, with 6 bases lying between them. CDR3 length: 12 amino acids. The DNA for the CDR3 is TGCGCCAGCAGTCAACTAATTTACGAGCAGTACTTC. This sequence encodes CASSQLIYEQYF.

The chain employs TRBV4-1 and TRBJ1-2; D unresolved. This CDR3 region has 15 residues. Germline V gene sequence: CDR1 MGHRA, CDR2 YSYEKL. Trimming took off 0 bases at V and 6 bases at J, with 14 bases between the two ends. As DNA, the CDR3 is TGCGCCAGCAGCCAAGATCGGGGAGGGTCGGATGGCTACACCTTC. Its protein is CASSQDRGGSDGYTF.

Regarding this clone: The same CDR3 arises from other DNA sequences in this sample as well. J is TRBJ2-7 and V is TRBV5-1; TRBD2 aligns across 8 bases. The CDR3 extends over 14 amino acids. V shed 1 base and J 1 base; nucleotides not matched to a gene: 1. Germline V gives CDR1 SGHRS, CDR2 YFSETQ. CDR3 in amino acids: CASSLRGGSYEQYF. CDR3 DNA: TGCGCCAGCAGCTTGCGCGGGGGGTCCTACGAGCAGTACTTC.

V usage is TRBV29-1 and J usage is TRBJ1-4; D is unresolved. V was shortened by 1 base and J by 3 bases, with 15 bases between the two germline ends. The CDR3 consists of 16 residues. CDR1 and CDR2 (germline): SQVTM, ANQGSEA. The CDR3 DNA is TGCAGCGTTGAAGCGGGAGAGAGGCGCGCTAATGAAAAACTGTTTTTT. The encoded protein is CSVEAGERRANEKLFF.

The V and J genes are TRBV5-5 and TRBJ1-2; no clear D gene. Between the trimmed V and J ends, which lost 1 base and 5 bases, there was a span of 15 bases. The CDR3 contains 15 residues. CDR1 and CDR2 (germline): SGHKS, YYEKEE (reference sequence). The CDR3 DNA follows: TGTGCCAGCAGCTTGCGGGTGGGTGGTTGGTATGGCTACACCTTC. Residues: CASSLRVGGWYGYTF.

V gene TRBV6-1 combines with J gene TRBJ1-2, with a possible D match to TRBD1 (6 bases). CDR3 length: 15 residues. CDR1 MNHNS and CDR2 SASEGT come from the germline V gene. The V end lost 2 bases, the J end lost 0 bases, and 10 bases lay between the germline ends. CDR3 bases: TGTGCCAGCAGTGAATGGACAGCGACTAACTATGGCTACACCTTC. It is translated as CASSEWTATNYGYTF.

The chain carries TRBV6-5 and TRBJ2-1, with TRBD2 matching over 13 bases. The CDR3 length is 15 residues. V dropped 5 bases and J dropped 7; count of bases not matched to a gene: 5. Germline CDR1 MNHEY, CDR2 SVGAGI. The CDR3: CASSQGLAGVNEQFF. The CDR3 DNA sequence: TGTGCCAGCAGTCAAGGACTAGCGGGAGTAAATGAGCAGTTCTTC.

In the case of this clone: One end of the junction is discordant with germline, which a read error may explain. The chain is built from TRBV7-9 and TRBJ2-3, with TRBD2 as a possible D gene (5 bases). Looked up from germline, CDR1 is SEHNR and CDR2 is FQNEAQ (reference sequence). The CDR3 consists of 16 residues. The CDR3 is CASSQEGATSTDTQYF. The DNA of the CDR3 is TGCGCCAGCAGCCAAGAGGGAGCTACTAGCACAGATACGCAGTATTTT.

This clone was seen only once. As DNA, the CDR3 is TGTGCCAGCACCTATCCTTCGGGACAGGGGGCCGGTGATTCACCCCTCCACTTT. Protein sequence: CASTYPSGQGAGDSPLHF. This chain connects TRBV2 to TRBJ1-6; TRBD1 agrees at 12 bases. Germline trimming cut 7 bases from V and 8 bases from J; bases unmatched to any gene: 15. Per the germline V gene, CDR1 is SNHLY and CDR2 is FYNNEI. The CDR3 is 18 amino acids.